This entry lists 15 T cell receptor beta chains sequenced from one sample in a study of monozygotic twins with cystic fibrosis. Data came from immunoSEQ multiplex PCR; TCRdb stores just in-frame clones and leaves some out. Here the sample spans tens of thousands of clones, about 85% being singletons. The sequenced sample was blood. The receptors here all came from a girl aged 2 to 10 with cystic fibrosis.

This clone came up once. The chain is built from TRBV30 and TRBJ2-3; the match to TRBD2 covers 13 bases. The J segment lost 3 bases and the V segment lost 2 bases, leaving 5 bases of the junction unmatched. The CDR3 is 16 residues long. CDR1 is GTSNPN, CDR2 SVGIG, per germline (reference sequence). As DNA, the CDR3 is TGTGCCTGGAGTCTCGGACTAGCGGGAGATACAGATACGCAGTATTTT. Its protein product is CAWSLGLAGDTDTQYF.

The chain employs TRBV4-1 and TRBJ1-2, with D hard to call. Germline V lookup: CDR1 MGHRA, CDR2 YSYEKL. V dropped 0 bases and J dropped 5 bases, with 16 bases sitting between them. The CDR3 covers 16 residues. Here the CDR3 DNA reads TGCGCCAGCAGCCAAGAAACCGCAGTGCCTGGTTATGGCTACACCTTC. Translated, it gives CASSQETAVPGYGYTF.

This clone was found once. CDR3 residues: CASSLGWTGANIQYF. The CDR3 nucleotides read TGTGCCAGCAGCTTGGGCTGGACAGGGGCCAACATTCAGTACTTC. The rearrangement joins TRBV5-4 to TRBJ2-4, with 9 bases matching TRBD1. CDR1 and CDR2 (germline): SGHNT, YYREEE (reference sequence). This CDR3 has 15 amino acids. V trimming: 0 bases; J trimming: 7 bases; junction bases outside the gene matches: 5.

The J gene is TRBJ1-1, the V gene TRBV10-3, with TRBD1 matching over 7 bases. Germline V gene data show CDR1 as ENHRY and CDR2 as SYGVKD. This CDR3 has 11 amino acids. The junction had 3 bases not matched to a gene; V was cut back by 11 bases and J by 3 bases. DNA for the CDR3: TGTGCCGCGGGACAGTACACTGAAGCTTTCTTT. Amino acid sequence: CAAGQYTEAFF.

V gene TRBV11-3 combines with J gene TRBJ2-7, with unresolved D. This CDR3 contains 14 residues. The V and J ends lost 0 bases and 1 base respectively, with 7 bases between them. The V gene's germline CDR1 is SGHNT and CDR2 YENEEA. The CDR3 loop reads CASSLESPSYEQYF. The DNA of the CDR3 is TGTGCCAGCAGCTTAGAATCCCCATCCTACGAGCAGTACTTC.

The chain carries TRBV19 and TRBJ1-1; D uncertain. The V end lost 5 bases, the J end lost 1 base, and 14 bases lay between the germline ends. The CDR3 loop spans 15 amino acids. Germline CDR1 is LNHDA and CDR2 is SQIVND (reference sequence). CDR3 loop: CASSSSGRKNTEAFF. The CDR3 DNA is TGTGCCAGTAGTTCCTCGGGCAGAAAGAACACTGAAGCTTTCTTT. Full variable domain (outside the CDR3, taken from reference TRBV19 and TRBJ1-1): DGGITQSPKYLFRKEGQNVTLSCEQNLNHDAMYWYRQDPGQGLRLIYYSQIVNDFQKGDIAEGYSVSREKKESFPLTVTSAQKNPTAFYLCASSSSGRKNTEAFFGQGTRLTVV.

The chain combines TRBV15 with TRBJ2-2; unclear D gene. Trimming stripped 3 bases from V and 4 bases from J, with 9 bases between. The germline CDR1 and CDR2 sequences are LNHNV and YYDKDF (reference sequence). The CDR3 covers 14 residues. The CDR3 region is CATSRALVTGELFF. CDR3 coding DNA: TGTGCCACCAGCAGGGCCCTGGTCACCGGGGAGCTGTTTTTT. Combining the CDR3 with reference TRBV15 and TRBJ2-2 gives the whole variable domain DAMVIQNPRYQVTQFGKPVTLSCSQTLNHNVMYWYQQKSSQAPKLLFHYYDKDFNNEADTPDNFQSRRPNTSFCFLDIRSPGLGDTAMYLCATSRALVTGELFFGEGSRLTVL.

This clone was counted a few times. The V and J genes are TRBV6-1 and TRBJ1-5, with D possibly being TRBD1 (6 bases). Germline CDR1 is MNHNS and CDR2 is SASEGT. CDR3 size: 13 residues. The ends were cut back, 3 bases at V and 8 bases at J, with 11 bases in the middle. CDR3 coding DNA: TGTGCCAGCAGTGAGCCTTACAGGGAGCCCCAGCATTTT. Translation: CASSEPYREPQHF.

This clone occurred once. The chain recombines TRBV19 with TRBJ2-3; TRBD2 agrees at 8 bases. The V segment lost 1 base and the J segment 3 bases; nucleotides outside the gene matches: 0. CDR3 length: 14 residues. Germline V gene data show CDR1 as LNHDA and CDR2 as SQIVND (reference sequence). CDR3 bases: TGTGCCAGTAGTATAGCGGGAGGGACAGATACGCAGTATTTT. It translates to CASSIAGGTDTQYF.

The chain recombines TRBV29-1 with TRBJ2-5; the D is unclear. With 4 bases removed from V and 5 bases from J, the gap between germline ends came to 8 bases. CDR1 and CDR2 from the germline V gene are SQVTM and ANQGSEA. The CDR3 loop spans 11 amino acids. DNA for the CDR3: TGCAGCGTTGGGCCGTGGGAGACCCAGTACTTC. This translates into CSVGPWETQYF.

This CDR3 is CASSFRGGRSSDEQFF. As DNA, the CDR3 is TGTGCCAGCAGCTTTAGGGGCGGGAGATCTTCGGATGAGCAGTTCTTC. This sequence joins TRBV7-9 and TRBJ2-1; 7 bases agree with TRBD2. With 3 bases clipped from V and 8 bases from J, the junction kept 13 bases outside the gene matches. Germline CDR1 and CDR2: SEHNR and FQNEAQ (reference sequence). The CDR3 spans 16 residues. Looking up the rest from reference TRBV7-9 and TRBJ2-1 gives the full variable domain: DTGVSQNPRHKITKRGQNVTFRCDPISEHNRLYWYRQTLGQGPEFLTYFQNEAQLEKSRLLSDRFSAERPKGSFSTLEIQRTEQGDSAMYLCASSFRGGRSSDEQFFGPGTRLTVL.

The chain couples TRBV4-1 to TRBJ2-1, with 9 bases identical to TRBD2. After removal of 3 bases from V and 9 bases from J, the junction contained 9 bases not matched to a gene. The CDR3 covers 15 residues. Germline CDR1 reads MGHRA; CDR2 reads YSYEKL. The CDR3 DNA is TGCGCCAGCAGCCAGCCGGGACTAGCTGGGGGTGAGCAGTTCTTC. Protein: CASSQPGLAGGEQFF.

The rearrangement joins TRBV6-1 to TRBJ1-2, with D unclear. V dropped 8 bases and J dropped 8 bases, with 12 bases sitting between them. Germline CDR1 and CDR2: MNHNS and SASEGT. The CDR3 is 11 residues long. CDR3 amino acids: CASLRQVGYTF. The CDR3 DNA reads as TGTGCCAGCTTGAGGCAAGTAGGCTACACCTTC.

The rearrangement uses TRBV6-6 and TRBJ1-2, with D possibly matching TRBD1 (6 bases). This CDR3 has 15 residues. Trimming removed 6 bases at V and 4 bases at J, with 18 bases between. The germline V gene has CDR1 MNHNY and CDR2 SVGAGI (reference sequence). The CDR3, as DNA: TGTGCCAGCAGGAGACAGGCCTCCACAACCTATGGCTACACCTTC. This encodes CASRRQASTTYGYTF.

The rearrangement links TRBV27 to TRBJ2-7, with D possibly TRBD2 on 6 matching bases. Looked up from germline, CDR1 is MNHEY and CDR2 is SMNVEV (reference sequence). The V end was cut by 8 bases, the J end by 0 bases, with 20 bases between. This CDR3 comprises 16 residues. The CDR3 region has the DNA TGTGCCAGCGGGACTTACAGACGGGGAAGCTCCTACGAGCAGTACTTC. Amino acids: CASGTYRRGSSYEQYF.